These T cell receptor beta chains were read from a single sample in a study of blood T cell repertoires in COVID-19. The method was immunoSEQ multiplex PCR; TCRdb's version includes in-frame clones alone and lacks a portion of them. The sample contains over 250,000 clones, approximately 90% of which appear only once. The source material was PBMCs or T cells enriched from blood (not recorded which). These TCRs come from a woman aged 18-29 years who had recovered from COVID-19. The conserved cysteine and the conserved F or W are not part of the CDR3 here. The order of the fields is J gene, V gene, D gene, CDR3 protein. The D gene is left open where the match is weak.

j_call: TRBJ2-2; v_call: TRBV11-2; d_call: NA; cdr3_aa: ASSLQGWTGELF
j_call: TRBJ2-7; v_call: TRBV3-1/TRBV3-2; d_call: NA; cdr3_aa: ASSQDYRSGEQY
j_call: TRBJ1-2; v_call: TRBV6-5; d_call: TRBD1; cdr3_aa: ASSIRDRGNYGYT
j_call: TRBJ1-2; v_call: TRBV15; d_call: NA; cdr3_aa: ATSRGGGGTFGYT
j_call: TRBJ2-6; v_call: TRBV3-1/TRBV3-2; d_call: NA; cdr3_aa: ASNPSGDAGANVLT
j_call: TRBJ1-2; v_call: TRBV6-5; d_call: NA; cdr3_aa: ASSYYRENYGYT
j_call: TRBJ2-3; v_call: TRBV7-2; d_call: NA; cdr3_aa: ASSLGGVSTDTQY
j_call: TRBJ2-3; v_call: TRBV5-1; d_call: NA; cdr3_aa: ASRTLGLGTDTQY
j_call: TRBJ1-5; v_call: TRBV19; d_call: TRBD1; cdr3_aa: ASNLRDRSNQPQH
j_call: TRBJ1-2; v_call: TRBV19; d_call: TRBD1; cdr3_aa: ASRWDRGDYGYT
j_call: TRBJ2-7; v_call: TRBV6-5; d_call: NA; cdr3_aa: ASSWRGSYEQY
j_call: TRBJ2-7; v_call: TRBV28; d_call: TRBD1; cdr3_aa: ASSRGQGLSYEQY
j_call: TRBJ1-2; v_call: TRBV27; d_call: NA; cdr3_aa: ASSVAGPNYGYT
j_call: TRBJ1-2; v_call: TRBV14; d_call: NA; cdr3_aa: ASSSVSVVGYT
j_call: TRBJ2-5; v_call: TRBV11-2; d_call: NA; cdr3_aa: ASSRAGSSGETQY
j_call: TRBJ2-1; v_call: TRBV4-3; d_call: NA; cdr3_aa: ASSQDFGVYNEQF
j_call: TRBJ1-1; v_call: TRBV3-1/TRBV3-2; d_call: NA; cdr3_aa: ASSQGGRAAF
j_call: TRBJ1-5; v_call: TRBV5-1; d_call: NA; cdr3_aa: ASSLGENSNQPQH
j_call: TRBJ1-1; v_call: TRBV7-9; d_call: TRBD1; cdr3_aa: ASSTTGKGPEAF
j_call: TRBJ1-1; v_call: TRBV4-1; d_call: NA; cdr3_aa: ASSQDYGSPGTEAF
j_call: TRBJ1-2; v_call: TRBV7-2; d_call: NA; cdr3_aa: ASSLAQSNYGYT
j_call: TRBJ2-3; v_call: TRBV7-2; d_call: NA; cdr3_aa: ASSPQRHTDTQY
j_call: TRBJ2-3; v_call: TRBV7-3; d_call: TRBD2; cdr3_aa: ASSPRLAGTDTQY
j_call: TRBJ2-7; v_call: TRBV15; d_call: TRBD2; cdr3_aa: ATSKAGGIGEQY
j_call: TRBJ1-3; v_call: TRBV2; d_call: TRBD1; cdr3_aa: ASRSRQGPSGNTIY
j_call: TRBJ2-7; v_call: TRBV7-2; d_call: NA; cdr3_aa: ASSLSPPYEQY
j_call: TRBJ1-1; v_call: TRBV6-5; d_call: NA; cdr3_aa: ASTSTGAHTEAF
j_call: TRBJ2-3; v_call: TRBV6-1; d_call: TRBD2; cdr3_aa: ASSEAGGGPRY
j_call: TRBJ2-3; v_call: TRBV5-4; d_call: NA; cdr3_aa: ASSFLRSSTDTQY
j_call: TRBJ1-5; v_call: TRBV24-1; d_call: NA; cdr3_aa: ATSDLQGNQPQH
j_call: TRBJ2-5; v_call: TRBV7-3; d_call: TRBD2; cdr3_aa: ASSLGTSGSLETQY
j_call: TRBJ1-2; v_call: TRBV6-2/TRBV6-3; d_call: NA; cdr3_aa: ASSYPEPGQRRDYGYT
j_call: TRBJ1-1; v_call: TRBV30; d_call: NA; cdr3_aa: ACMTGRMNTEAF
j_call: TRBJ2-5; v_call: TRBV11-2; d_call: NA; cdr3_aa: ASSLDWGGSAPLEETQY
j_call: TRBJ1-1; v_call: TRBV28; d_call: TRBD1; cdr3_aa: ASSLRGRWTEAF
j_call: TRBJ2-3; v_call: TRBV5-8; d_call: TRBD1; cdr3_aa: ASSLTGTVSTDTQY
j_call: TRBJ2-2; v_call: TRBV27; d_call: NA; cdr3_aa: ASSPYPGANTGELF
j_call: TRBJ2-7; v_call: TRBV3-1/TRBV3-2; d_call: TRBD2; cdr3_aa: ASSQGPAGGSYEQY
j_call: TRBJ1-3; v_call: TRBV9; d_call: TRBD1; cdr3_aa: ASSVVKGTGEWGNTIY